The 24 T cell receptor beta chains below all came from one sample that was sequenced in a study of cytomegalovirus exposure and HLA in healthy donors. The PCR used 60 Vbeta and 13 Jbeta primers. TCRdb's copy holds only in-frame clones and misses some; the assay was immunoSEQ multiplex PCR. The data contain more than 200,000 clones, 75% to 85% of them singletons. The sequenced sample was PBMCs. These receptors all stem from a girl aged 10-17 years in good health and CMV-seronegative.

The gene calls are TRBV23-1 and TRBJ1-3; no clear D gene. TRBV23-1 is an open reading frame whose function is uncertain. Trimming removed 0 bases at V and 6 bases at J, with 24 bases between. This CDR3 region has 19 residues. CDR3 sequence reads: CASSQSYRPLAESENTIYF. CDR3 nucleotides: TGCGCCAGCAGTCAATCGTATCGCCCCTTGGCGGAGTCGGAAAACACCATATATTTT.

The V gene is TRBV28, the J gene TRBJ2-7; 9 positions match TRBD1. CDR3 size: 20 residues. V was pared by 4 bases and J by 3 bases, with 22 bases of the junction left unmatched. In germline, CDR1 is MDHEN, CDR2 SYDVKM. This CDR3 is CASSSASIGQGITLRYEQYF. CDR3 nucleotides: TGTGCCAGCAGTTCTGCATCTATAGGACAGGGGATTACACTACGCTACGAGCAGTACTTC.

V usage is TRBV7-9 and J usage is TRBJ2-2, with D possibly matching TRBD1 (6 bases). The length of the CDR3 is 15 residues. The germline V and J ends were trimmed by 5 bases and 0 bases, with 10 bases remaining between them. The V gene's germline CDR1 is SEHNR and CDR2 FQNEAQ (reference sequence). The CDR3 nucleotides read TGTGCCAGCAGCGCCTGGACAGCGAACACCGGGGAGCTGTTTTTT. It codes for CASSAWTANTGELFF. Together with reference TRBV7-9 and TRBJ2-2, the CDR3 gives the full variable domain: DTGVSQNPRHKITKRGQNVTFRCDPISEHNRLYWYRQTLGQGPEFLTYFQNEAQLEKSRLLSDRFSAERPKGSFSTLEIQRTEQGDSAMYLCASSAWTANTGELFFGEGSRLTVL.

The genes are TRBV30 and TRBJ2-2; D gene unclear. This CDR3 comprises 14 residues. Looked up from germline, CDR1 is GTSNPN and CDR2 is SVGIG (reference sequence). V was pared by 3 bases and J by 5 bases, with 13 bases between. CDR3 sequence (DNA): TGTGCCTGGAGCCTCGGTCCCGGGACCGGGGAGCTGTTTTTT. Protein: CAWSLGPGTGELFF.

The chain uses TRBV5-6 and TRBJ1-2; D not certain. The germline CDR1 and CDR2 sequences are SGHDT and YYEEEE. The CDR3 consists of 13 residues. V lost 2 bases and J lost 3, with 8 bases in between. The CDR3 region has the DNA TGTGCCAGCAGCTTAAGACTGGACTATGGCTACACCTTC. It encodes CASSLRLDYGYTF.

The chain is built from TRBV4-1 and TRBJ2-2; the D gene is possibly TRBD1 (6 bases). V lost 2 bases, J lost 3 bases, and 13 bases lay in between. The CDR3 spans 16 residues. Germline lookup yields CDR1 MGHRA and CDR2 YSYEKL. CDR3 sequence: CASSQSGGYDTGELFF. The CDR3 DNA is TGCGCCAGCAGCCAATCTGGGGGCTACGACACCGGGGAGCTGTTTTTT.

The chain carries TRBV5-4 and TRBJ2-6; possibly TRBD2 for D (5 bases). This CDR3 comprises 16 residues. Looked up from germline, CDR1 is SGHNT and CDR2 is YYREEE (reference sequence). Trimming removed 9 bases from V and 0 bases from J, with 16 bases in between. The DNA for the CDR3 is TGTGCCACCTACGTGGAGGTAGACTCTGGGGCCAACGTCCTGACTTTC. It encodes CATYVEVDSGANVLTF. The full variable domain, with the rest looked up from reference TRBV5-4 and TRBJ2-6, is ETGVTQSPTHLIKTRGQQVTLRCSSQSGHNTVSWYQQALGQGPQFIFQYYREEENGRGNFPPRFSGLQFPNYSSELNVNALELDDSALYLCATYVEVDSGANVLTFGAGSRLTVL.

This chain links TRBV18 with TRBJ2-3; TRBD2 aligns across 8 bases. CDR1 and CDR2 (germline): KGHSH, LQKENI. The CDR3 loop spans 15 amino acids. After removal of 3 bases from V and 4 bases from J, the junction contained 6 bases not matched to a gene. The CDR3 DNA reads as TGTGCCAGCTCACCTCAAGGACTAGCATCAGATACGCAGTATTTT. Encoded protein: CASSPQGLASDTQYF. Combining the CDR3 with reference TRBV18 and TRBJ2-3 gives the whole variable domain NAGVMQNPRHLVRRRGQEARLRCSPMKGHSHVYWYRQLPEEGLKFMVYLQKENIIDESGMPKERFSAEFPKEGPSILRIQQVVRGDSAAYFCASSPQGLASDTQYFGPGTRLTVL.

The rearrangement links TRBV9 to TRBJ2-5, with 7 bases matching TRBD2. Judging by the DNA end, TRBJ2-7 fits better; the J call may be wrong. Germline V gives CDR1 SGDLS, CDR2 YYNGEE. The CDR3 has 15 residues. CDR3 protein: CASSVGGSGTYEQYF. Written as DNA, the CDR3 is TGTGCCAGCAGCGTAGGCGGGAGTGGGACCTACGAGCAGTACTTC.

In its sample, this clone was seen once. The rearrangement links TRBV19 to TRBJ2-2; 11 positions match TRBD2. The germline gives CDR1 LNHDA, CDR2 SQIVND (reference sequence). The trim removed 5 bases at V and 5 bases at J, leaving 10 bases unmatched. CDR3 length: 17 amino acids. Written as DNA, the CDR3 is TGTGCCAGTAGTGAATATAGCGGGGGGGCCTTAACCGGGGAGCTGTTTTTT. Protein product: CASSEYSGGALTGELFF.

CDR3 sequence reads: CASSSLLAGGTDTQYF. CDR3 sequence (DNA): TGCGCCAGCAGCTCTCTCCTAGCGGGAGGAACAGATACGCAGTATTTT. The chain uses TRBV5-1 and TRBJ2-3, with 11 bases aligning to TRBD2. The germline V gene has CDR1 SGHRS and CDR2 YFSETQ. J lost 3 bases, V lost 3 bases, and 6 bases had no gene match. The CDR3 consists of 16 residues.

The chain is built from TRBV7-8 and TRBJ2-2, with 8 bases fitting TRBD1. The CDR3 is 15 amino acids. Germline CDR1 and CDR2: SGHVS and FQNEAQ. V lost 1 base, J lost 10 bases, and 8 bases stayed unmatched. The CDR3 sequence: CASSLVPQGAVELFF. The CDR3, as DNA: TGTGCCAGCAGCTTAGTCCCTCAGGGGGCTGTGGAGCTGTTTTTT. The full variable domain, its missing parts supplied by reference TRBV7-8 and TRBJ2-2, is GAGVSQSPRYKVAKRGQDVALRCDPISGHVSLFWYQQALGQGPEFLTYFQNEAQLDKSGLPSDRFFAERPEGSVSTLKIQRTQQEDSAVYLCASSLVPQGAVELFFGEGSRLTVL.

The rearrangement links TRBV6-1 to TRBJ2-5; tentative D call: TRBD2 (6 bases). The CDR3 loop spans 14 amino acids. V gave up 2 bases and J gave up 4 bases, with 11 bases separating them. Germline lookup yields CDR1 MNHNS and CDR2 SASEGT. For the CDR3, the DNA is TGTGCCAGCAGTGAACGAGGGGAGGCAGAGACCCAGTACTTC. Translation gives CASSERGEAETQYF.

In DNA, the CDR3 is TGTGCCAGCTCTAGGGGGAGAGTAGGGGACAGGTATAAGCCCCAGCATTTT. It specifies CASSRGRVGDRYKPQHF. The chain uses TRBV28 and TRBJ1-5, with 8 bases lining up with TRBD1. The CDR3 runs 17 residues. The germline gives CDR1 MDHEN, CDR2 SYDVKM. V was clipped by 8 bases and J by 8 bases; unmatched bases: 20.

The CDR3 here is CASSFGYGGRSSGANVLTF. CDR3 nucleotide sequence: TGTGCCAGCAGCTTTGGATACGGAGGACGGAGCTCTGGGGCCAACGTCCTGACTTTC. This sequence joins TRBV5-4 and TRBJ2-6; D is perhaps TRBD2 (5 bases). Germline CDR1 is SGHNT and CDR2 is YYREEE (reference sequence). The CDR3 totals 19 residues. V lost 2 bases, J lost 0 bases, and 18 bases lay in between. The entire variable domain, with the rest obtained from reference TRBV5-4 and TRBJ2-6, is as follows: ETGVTQSPTHLIKTRGQQVTLRCSSQSGHNTVSWYQQALGQGPQFIFQYYREEENGRGNFPPRFSGLQFPNYSSELNVNALELDDSALYLCASSFGYGGRSSGANVLTFGAGSRLTVL.

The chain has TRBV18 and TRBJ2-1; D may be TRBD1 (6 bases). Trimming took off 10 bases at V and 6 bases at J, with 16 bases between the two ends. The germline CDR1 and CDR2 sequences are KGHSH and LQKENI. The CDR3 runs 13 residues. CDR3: CATLSTRGNEQFF. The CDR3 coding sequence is TGTGCCACCCTCTCGACCAGGGGCAATGAGCAGTTCTTC.

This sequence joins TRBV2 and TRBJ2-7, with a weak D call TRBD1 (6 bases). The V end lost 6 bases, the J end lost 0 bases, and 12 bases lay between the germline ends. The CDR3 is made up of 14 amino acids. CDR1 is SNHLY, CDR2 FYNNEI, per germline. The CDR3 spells CASRTGSNSYEQYF. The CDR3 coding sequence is TGTGCCAGCAGGACAGGTTCGAACTCCTACGAGCAGTACTTC.

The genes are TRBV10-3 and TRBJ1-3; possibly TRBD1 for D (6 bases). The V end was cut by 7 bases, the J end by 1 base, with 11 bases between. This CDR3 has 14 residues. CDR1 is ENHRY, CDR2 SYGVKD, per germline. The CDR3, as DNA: TGTGCCATCAACGGGGGGCAGTCTGGAAACACCATATATTTT. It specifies CAINGGQSGNTIYF.

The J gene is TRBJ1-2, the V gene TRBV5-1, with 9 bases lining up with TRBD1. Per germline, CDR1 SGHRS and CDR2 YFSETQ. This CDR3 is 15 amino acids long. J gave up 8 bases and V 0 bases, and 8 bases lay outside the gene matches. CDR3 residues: CASSLDPGTGNGYTF. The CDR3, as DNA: TGCGCCAGCAGCTTGGACCCCGGGACAGGGAACGGCTACACCTTC. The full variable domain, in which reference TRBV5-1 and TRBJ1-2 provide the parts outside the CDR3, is KAGVTQTPRYLIKTRGQQVTLSCSPISGHRSVSWYQQTPGQGLQFLFEYFSETQRNKGNFPGRFSGRQFSNSRSEMNVSTLELGDSALYLCASSLDPGTGNGYTFGSGTRLTVV.

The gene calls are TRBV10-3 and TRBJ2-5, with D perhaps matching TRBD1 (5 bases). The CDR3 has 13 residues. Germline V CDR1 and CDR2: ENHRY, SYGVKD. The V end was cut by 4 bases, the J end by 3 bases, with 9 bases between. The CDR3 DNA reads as TGTGCCATCAGTGTGGCCAGGGAAGAGACCCAGTACTTC. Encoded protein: CAISVAREETQYF.

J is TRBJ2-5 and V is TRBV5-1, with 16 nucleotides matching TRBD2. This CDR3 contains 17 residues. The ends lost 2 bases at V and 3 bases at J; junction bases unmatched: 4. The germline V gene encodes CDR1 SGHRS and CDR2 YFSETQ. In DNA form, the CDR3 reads TGCGCCAGCAGCTTAGGGACTAGCGGGAGGGCTAAAGAGACCCAGTACTTC. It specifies CASSLGTSGRAKETQYF. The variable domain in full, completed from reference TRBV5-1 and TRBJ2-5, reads KAGVTQTPRYLIKTRGQQVTLSCSPISGHRSVSWYQQTPGQGLQFLFEYFSETQRNKGNFPGRFSGRQFSNSRSEMNVSTLELGDSALYLCASSLGTSGRAKETQYFGPGTRLLVL.

CDR3 amino acids: CAWSVGGVDEQYF. In nucleotides, the CDR3 is TGTGCCTGGAGTGTTGGAGGGGTGGACGAGCAGTACTTC. The rearrangement uses TRBV30 and TRBJ2-7; maybe TRBD2 (6 bases). CDR1 and CDR2 from the germline V gene are GTSNPN and SVGIG (reference sequence). The CDR3 consists of 13 residues. V was shortened by 0 bases and J by 5 bases, with 11 bases between the two germline ends.

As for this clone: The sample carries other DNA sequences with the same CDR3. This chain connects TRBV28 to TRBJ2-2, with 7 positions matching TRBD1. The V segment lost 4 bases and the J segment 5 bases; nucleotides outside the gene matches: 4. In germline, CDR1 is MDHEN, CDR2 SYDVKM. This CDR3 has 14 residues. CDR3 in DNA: TGTGCCAGCAGTTCTACAGGGGAGACCGGGGAGCTGTTTTTT. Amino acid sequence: CASSSTGETGELFF.

This chain's CDR3 is CASSEVISGDTQYF. CDR3 coding DNA: TGTGCCAGCAGTGAGGTCATCAGTGGCGATACGCAGTATTTT. J is TRBJ2-3 and V is TRBV2, with no clear D. Trimming took 3 bases from V and 6 from J, leaving 13 bases between them. Germline-derived CDR1 and CDR2 are SNHLY and FYNNEI. CDR3 length equals 14 residues. The variable domain in full, with the rest retrieved from reference TRBV2 and TRBJ2-3, is EPEVTQTPSHQVTQMGQEVILRCVPISNHLYFYWYRQILGQKVEFLVSFYNNEISEKSEIFDDQFSVERPDGSNFTLKIRSTKLEDSAMYFCASSEVISGDTQYFGPGTRLTVL.